Given below is one TCR beta chain in context. Its antigen is unidentified. This specimen belongs to a study of T cell responses to AZD1222 COVID-19 vaccine. Study-wide results and caveats: Baseline seropositives among AZD1222 recipients totaled only 5 to 7. Repertoire samples came only from after the peak T cell response.

Clones were sequenced by immunoSEQ multiplex PCR, and TCRdb holds only the in-frame ones, with some missing. The table shows about 130,000 clones, with about 93% occurring only once. From germline, CDR1 is MNHEY and CDR2 SVGAGI. The CDR3 is 15 amino acids. The germline V and J ends were trimmed by 5 bases and 6 bases, with 17 bases remaining between them. The starting material was peripheral blood, obtained on day 0 of AZD1222 vaccination. The receptor was isolated from an adult in good health. V and J are TRBV6-5 and TRBJ1-5; D is possibly TRBD1 (6 bases). CDR3 in amino acids: CASSPTGLIGQPQHF. The CDR3 DNA reads TGTGCCAGCAGTCCTACAGGGTTAATCGGTCAGCCCCAGCATTTT.